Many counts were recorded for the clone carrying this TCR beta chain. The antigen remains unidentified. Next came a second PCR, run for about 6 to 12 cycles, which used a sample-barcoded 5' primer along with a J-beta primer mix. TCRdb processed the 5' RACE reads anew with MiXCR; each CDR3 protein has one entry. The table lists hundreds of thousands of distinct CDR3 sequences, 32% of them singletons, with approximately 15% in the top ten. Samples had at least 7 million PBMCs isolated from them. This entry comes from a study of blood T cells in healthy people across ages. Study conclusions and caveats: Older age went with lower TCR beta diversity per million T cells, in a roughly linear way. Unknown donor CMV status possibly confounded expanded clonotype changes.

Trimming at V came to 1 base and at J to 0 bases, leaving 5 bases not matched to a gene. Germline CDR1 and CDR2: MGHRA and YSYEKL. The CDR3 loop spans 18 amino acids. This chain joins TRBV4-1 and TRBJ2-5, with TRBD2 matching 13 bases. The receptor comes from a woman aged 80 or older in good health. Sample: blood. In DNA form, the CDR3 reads TGCGCCAGCAGCCAAGCTACCGGGACTAGCGGGAACCAAGAGACCCAGTACTTC. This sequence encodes CASSQATGTSGNQETQYF.